This TCR beta chain was profiled in a study of T cells after posttransplantation cyclophosphamide. Overall study results and limits: Donor CD8+ memory clones often dominated recipient blood repertoires at later times. After PTCy, TRB diversity resembled that of CNI/methotrexate controls. Blood and skin or GI T cell repertoires showed limited TRB overlap.

Trimming at V came to 4 bases and at J to 1 base, leaving 4 bases not matched to a gene. The germline V gene has CDR1 SGHRS and CDR2 YFSETQ. CDR3 length equals 14 residues. This clone was seen only a few times. Its target is unknown. Sequencing was performed with immunoSEQ multiplex PCR; in TCRdb, only in-frame clones are kept and a portion is missing. Of 25,000 or so clones listed, around 86% are singletons. The sequencing input was PBMCs. The rearrangement uses TRBV5-1 and TRBJ1-1, with 7 bases fitting TRBD1. This receptor was taken from a woman aged 55-69 years with a blood cancer, CMV-positive, and with a related stem cell donor. DNA of the CDR3: TGCGCCAGCAGCCCAGGGGACAGGAACACTGAAGCTTTCTTT. Translation: CASSPGDRNTEAFF.